A selection of T cell receptor beta chains follows, all from one sample in a study of response to subunit inactivated influenza vaccine. TCRdb re-called the RT-PCR reads through MiXCR, storing one row per CDR3 protein. The sample consists of 450,000 to 600,000 distinct CDR3 sequences, under 8.5% of them appearing once. The sample here was PBMCs from blood, taken around 25 months after vaccination. The receptors here all came from a man between 50 and 75 years old who received an inactivated influenza vaccine. CDR3s leave out the opening cysteine and the closing phenylalanine or tryptophan. Each record gives: J gene, V gene, D gene, CDR3 protein. A D gene is named only where the DNA matches it firmly.

J gene: TRBJ2-7; V gene: TRBV15; D gene: NA; CDR3 protein: ATGGHSYEQY
J gene: TRBJ2-1; V gene: TRBV7-2; D gene: NA; CDR3 protein: ASSSRGGIQF
J gene: TRBJ2-7; V gene: TRBV6-5; D gene: NA; CDR3 protein: ASSYGGFSYEQY
J gene: TRBJ1-3; V gene: TRBV15; D gene: NA; CDR3 protein: ATSRRGGGNTIY
J gene: TRBJ1-4; V gene: TRBV28; D gene: NA; CDR3 protein: ASSQPPQSHEKLF
J gene: TRBJ2-1; V gene: TRBV6-5; D gene: NA; CDR3 protein: ASSYGSARDNEQF
J gene: TRBJ2-4; V gene: TRBV5-1; D gene: TRBD2; CDR3 protein: ASSTGTSGREAKNIQY
J gene: TRBJ2-2; V gene: TRBV10-3; D gene: TRBD2; CDR3 protein: AISDTTSGHTGELF
J gene: TRBJ2-2; V gene: TRBV27; D gene: TRBD1; CDR3 protein: ASSIYLGQGDPGELF
J gene: TRBJ2-1; V gene: TRBV25-1; D gene: NA; CDR3 protein: ASSDRAGNTFNEQF
J gene: TRBJ1-4; V gene: TRBV29-1; D gene: NA; CDR3 protein: SVEVQSGEKLF
J gene: TRBJ1-6; V gene: TRBV20-1; D gene: NA; CDR3 protein: SARGPGRSPLH
J gene: TRBJ2-2; V gene: TRBV25-1; D gene: NA; CDR3 protein: ASKAGGGADTGELF
J gene: TRBJ2-1; V gene: TRBV18; D gene: NA; CDR3 protein: ASSPTRDLNEQF
J gene: TRBJ1-2; V gene: TRBV10-3; D gene: NA; CDR3 protein: AISVPMGGYT
J gene: TRBJ2-7; V gene: TRBV27; D gene: NA; CDR3 protein: ASSLLGAYEQY
J gene: TRBJ2-7; V gene: TRBV10-3; D gene: NA; CDR3 protein: AIRRQEDEQY
J gene: TRBJ2-2; V gene: TRBV25-1; D gene: NA; CDR3 protein: ASSSTGSAGELF
J gene: TRBJ2-1; V gene: TRBV12-3/TRBV12-4; D gene: TRBD2; CDR3 protein: ASSKSLGRSAYNEQF
J gene: TRBJ2-3; V gene: TRBV7-2; D gene: TRBD2; CDR3 protein: ASSSTSGSGDTQY
J gene: TRBJ2-4; V gene: TRBV21-1; D gene: NA; CDR3 protein: ASSKRDRGFNPAKNIQY
J gene: TRBJ2-1; V gene: TRBV4-1; D gene: TRBD2; CDR3 protein: ASSQAPGLAYNEQF
J gene: TRBJ1-5; V gene: TRBV5-6; D gene: NA; CDR3 protein: ASSLGHNQPQH
J gene: TRBJ1-5; V gene: TRBV12-3/TRBV12-4; D gene: NA; CDR3 protein: ASSLSDGAGQPQH
J gene: TRBJ2-7; V gene: TRBV20-1; D gene: NA; CDR3 protein: SARGGSGYEQY
J gene: TRBJ2-5; V gene: TRBV4-1; D gene: NA; CDR3 protein: ASSHVQGGKQETQY
J gene: TRBJ2-5; V gene: TRBV5-4; D gene: TRBD2; CDR3 protein: ASSPGTSGLETQY
J gene: TRBJ2-3; V gene: TRBV4-2; D gene: TRBD2; CDR3 protein: ASSQEVKGREGRDTQY
J gene: TRBJ2-1; V gene: TRBV2; D gene: NA; CDR3 protein: ASSEAGPNNEQF
J gene: TRBJ2-3; V gene: TRBV5-5; D gene: NA; CDR3 protein: ASSYVDTQY
J gene: TRBJ2-2; V gene: TRBV19; D gene: NA; CDR3 protein: ASSKRPTTNTGELF
J gene: TRBJ2-2; V gene: TRBV5-4; D gene: TRBD1; CDR3 protein: ASSPGTGVGTGELF
J gene: TRBJ2-7; V gene: TRBV11-2; D gene: NA; CDR3 protein: ASSPWTVPSYEQY
J gene: TRBJ2-7; V gene: TRBV20-1; D gene: NA; CDR3 protein: SAPGQFRYEQY
J gene: TRBJ2-7; V gene: TRBV6-2/TRBV6-3; D gene: TRBD2; CDR3 protein: ASSYPPLSGGDYEQY
J gene: TRBJ2-7; V gene: TRBV12-3/TRBV12-4; D gene: TRBD1; CDR3 protein: ASSPSGTGLY
J gene: TRBJ2-7; V gene: TRBV5-1; D gene: NA; CDR3 protein: ASSLAPTPYEQY
J gene: TRBJ2-1; V gene: TRBV5-1; D gene: NA; CDR3 protein: ASSLTGGEVLYNEQF
J gene: TRBJ2-5; V gene: TRBV3-1; D gene: NA; CDR3 protein: ASSQDTQGPKTQY
J gene: TRBJ1-1; V gene: TRBV7-2; D gene: TRBD1; CDR3 protein: ASSSRTGTGKAF
J gene: TRBJ2-7; V gene: TRBV6-5; D gene: NA; CDR3 protein: ASSSPLSYEQY
J gene: TRBJ2-1; V gene: TRBV10-3; D gene: TRBD2; CDR3 protein: AIQRVSGSYNEQF
J gene: TRBJ1-6; V gene: TRBV28; D gene: NA; CDR3 protein: ASSLFGSSWGSPLH
J gene: TRBJ1-5; V gene: TRBV20-1; D gene: TRBD1; CDR3 protein: SASTGGNQPQH
J gene: TRBJ2-3; V gene: TRBV20-1; D gene: NA; CDR3 protein: SARPRDRWSDTQY
J gene: TRBJ1-2; V gene: TRBV4-3; D gene: NA; CDR3 protein: ASSQGRTDYGYT
J gene: TRBJ2-3; V gene: TRBV12-3/TRBV12-4; D gene: NA; CDR3 protein: ASSSQPGPRSRDTQY
J gene: TRBJ1-6; V gene: TRBV25-1; D gene: NA; CDR3 protein: ASSAHSGASDSPLH
J gene: TRBJ2-3; V gene: TRBV18; D gene: TRBD1; CDR3 protein: ASSPAGTGGTDTQY
J gene: TRBJ2-3; V gene: TRBV5-1; D gene: TRBD1; CDR3 protein: ASSLGDRLTGGRFTDTQY
J gene: TRBJ2-1; V gene: TRBV9; D gene: NA; CDR3 protein: ASSVFGGGDNEQF
J gene: TRBJ2-3; V gene: TRBV12-3/TRBV12-4; D gene: TRBD1; CDR3 protein: AIQGQGLMGTQY
J gene: TRBJ2-2; V gene: TRBV28; D gene: NA; CDR3 protein: ASTSAGVYTGELF
J gene: TRBJ2-1; V gene: TRBV20-1; D gene: NA; CDR3 protein: SARDKLRFPYNEQF
J gene: TRBJ2-3; V gene: TRBV2; D gene: NA; CDR3 protein: ASSGTGADTQY
J gene: TRBJ2-1; V gene: TRBV5-1; D gene: TRBD1; CDR3 protein: ASSPGQGLRNEQF
J gene: TRBJ1-1; V gene: TRBV7-2; D gene: NA; CDR3 protein: ASSLTGGQRK